This T cell receptor (beta chain) is drawn from a study of T-cell reconstitution after alpha-beta-depleted transplantation in children. Unique molecular identifiers were incorporated when the TCRbeta library was constructed. TCRdb called the PCR reads again in MiXCR, with one record for every CDR3 protein. The table lists some 640,000 distinct CDR3 sequences, around a sixth of them singletons. Looked up from germline, CDR1 is DFQATT and CDR2 is SNEGSKA (reference sequence). The CDR3 consists of 16 residues. J lost 4 bases, V lost 7 bases, and 14 bases had no gene match. This clonotype occurred many times.

This sequence originates from a human donor who donated a stem cell graft to a child with acute myeloid leukemia. The genes are TRBV20-1 and TRBJ1-3; 9 bases fit TRBD1. The sample consisted of PBMCs from the stem cell graft donor, taken from the stem cell graft. The CDR3 is CSVTSPGQGDGNTIYF. The CDR3, as DNA: TGCAGTGTTACATCCCCGGGACAGGGAGACGGAAACACCATATATTTT.